Listed below are T cell receptor beta chains from one sample, sequenced in a study of cytomegalovirus exposure and HLA in healthy donors. Data came from immunoSEQ multiplex PCR; TCRdb stores just in-frame clones and leaves some out. Among 150,000 to 200,000 clones listed, roughly 87% were seen once. The sample was PBMCs. Receptors were obtained from a woman aged 25 to 39 in good health and CMV-seronegative. Both conserved end residues are part of each CDR3. A D gene is named only where the DNA matches it firmly. A clone size is listed for some rows: how often the clone was seen (once, few, many), or a class if it is expanded.

.	.	TRBV12-5	TRBJ1-1	TGTGCTAGTGGTTTGGCATTCAACACTGAAGCTTTCTTT	CASGLAFNTEAFF
.	.	TRBV10-2	TRBJ2-1	TGCGCCAGCAGTGCATACAATGAGCAGTTCTTC	CASSAYNEQFF
.	TRBD2	TRBV5-1	TRBJ2-1	TGCGCCAGCAGCTCGACTAGCGGGAGTGCCGCCGAGCAGTTCTTC	CASSSTSGSAAEQFF
.	TRBD2	TRBV7-6	TRBJ2-3	TGTGCCAGCAGCTCCCCGGGGTCGGGGGGGGACACAGATACGCAGTATTTT	CASSSPGSGGDTDTQYF
.	TRBD1	TRBV7-2	TRBJ2-5	TGTGCCAGCAGCTCGGACAGGACCTACCAAGAGACCCAGTACTTC	CASSSDRTYQETQYF
.	TRBD1	TRBV5-4	TRBJ2-7	TGTGCCAGCAGCTTAGAAATCCGGACAGGGGTTAACGAGCAGTACTTC	CASSLEIRTGVNEQYF
few	.	TRBV6-1	TRBJ2-7	TGTGCCAGCAGTGAAGCCAGCTCCTACGAGCAGTACTTC	CASSEASSYEQYF
.	TRBD2	TRBV10-3	TRBJ2-3	TGTGCCATCAGCGAGCGGGAGGGCCGGACAGATACGCAGTATTTT	CAISEREGRTDTQYF
.	.	TRBV7-9	TRBJ2-1	TGTGCCAGCAGCTCCACGAGCTCCTACAATGAGCAGTTCTTC	CASSSTSSYNEQFF
.	TRBD1	TRBV6-5	TRBJ1-4	TGTGCCACCCTAGGGGGCGAAACTAATGAAAAACTGTTTTTT	CATLGGETNEKLFF
once	.	TRBV5-5	TRBJ2-7	TGTGCCAGCAGCTTGGATACAAGCTCCTACGAGCAGTACTTC	CASSLDTSSYEQYF
.	.	TRBV4-3	TRBJ1-4	TGCGCCAGCAGCCAAGAGGGAGCCCAAGGCTACGAAAAACTGTTTTTT	CASSQEGAQGYEKLFF
.	TRBD2	TRBV10-3	TRBJ2-3	TGTGCCATCAGTCCGGGACTAGCGGGCCCTAGCACAGATACGCAGTATTTT	CAISPGLAGPSTDTQYF
.	.	TRBV18	TRBJ1-1	TGTGCCAGCTCGCGGGGTAGAAGGGACACTGAAGCTTTCTTT	CASSRGRRDTEAFF
.	.	TRBV9	TRBJ2-1	TGTGCCAGCAGCCGTATCCCGAGCTCCTACAATGAGCAGTTCTTC	CASSRIPSSYNEQFF
.	.	TRBV7-2	TRBJ2-7	TGTGCCAGCAGCCCTACAGTATACTACGAGCAGTACTTC	CASSPTVYYEQYF
.	TRBD2	TRBV7-9	TRBJ2-1	TGTGCCAGCAGCTTAGTTGCGGGAGCCCCAGCGTTCTTC	CASSLVAGAPAFF
.	TRBD1	TRBV28	TRBJ2-7	TGTGCCAGCAGTTTACCACAGGGGCCCTACGAGCAGTACTTC	CASSLPQGPYEQYF
.	.	TRBV7-9	TRBJ2-7	TGTGCCAGCAGCTCCAACCTTGAGGCTTCCTACGAGCAGTACTTC	CASSSNLEASYEQYF
.	.	TRBV9	TRBJ2-7	TGTGCCAGCAGCCCCCGCCCGAGCTCCTACGAGCAGTACTTC	CASSPRPSSYEQYF
once	.	TRBV13	TRBJ2-7	TGTGCCAGCGGCTTAGGCCAATCCTACGAGCAGTACTTC	CASGLGQSYEQYF
.	.	TRBV7-9	TRBJ2-7	TGTGCCAGCAGCTTGGACTTTTTCGAGCAGTACTTC	CASSLDFFEQYF
.	.	TRBV5-4	TRBJ2-1	TGTGCCAGCAGCTTTACCCGGGGGTCCTACAATGAGCAGTTCTTC	CASSFTRGSYNEQFF
.	TRBD2	TRBV5-6	TRBJ2-5	TGTGCCAGCAGACCCACTAGCGGGGGGGCCGATGGGACCCAGTACTTC	CASRPTSGGADGTQYF